One and the same sample provided the 17 T cell receptor beta chains below, sequenced in a study of blood T cell repertoires in COVID-19. The table came from immunoSEQ multiplex PCR; TCRdb's copy has only in-frame clones and leaves some out. The table has approximately 76,000 clones, around nine tenths seen once. The sequenced sample consisted of peripheral blood. The receptor set was obtained from a woman aged 60 to 75 with acute or convalescent COVID-19.

The J gene is TRBJ1-2, the V gene TRBV2; the match to TRBD1 covers 9 bases. The V gene end was trimmed by 7 bases and the J gene end by 4 bases; junction bases not matched to a gene: 16. Germline V lookup: CDR1 SNHLY, CDR2 FYNNEI. The CDR3 contains 17 residues. CDR3 in DNA: TGTGCCAGCAATGGGGACCCACGGACAGGGGCAGGCTATGGCTACACCTTC. This translates into CASNGDPRTGAGYGYTF.

The chain links TRBV28 to TRBJ1-2; the D gene is possibly TRBD1 (5 bases). CDR3 length: 14 residues. The germline gives CDR1 MDHEN, CDR2 SYDVKM. The V and J ends lost 5 bases and 8 bases respectively, with 18 bases between them. In DNA, the CDR3 is TGTGCCAGCAGTCCCGCCGGACATGACGGGGGCTACACCTTC. Protein product: CASSPAGHDGGYTF.

The chain recombines TRBV19 with TRBJ2-7, with 10 positions matching TRBD1. Trimming cost V 5 bases and J 4 bases; bases outside gene matches: 8. Per the germline V gene, CDR1 is LNHDA and CDR2 is SQIVND (reference sequence). The CDR3 spans 15 residues. The CDR3 loop is CASSPPGTGDYEQYF. The CDR3 DNA reads TGTGCCAGTAGTCCTCCCGGGACAGGGGATTACGAGCAGTACTTC.

The V call is TRBV28, the J call TRBJ2-7; a possible D gene is TRBD1 (5 bases). Trimming stripped 6 bases from V and 2 bases from J, with 11 bases between. From germline, CDR1 is MDHEN and CDR2 SYDVKM. There are 13 residues in the CDR3. CDR3 sequence: CASSQTETYEQYF. In DNA, the CDR3 is TGTGCCAGCAGCCAGACAGAAACCTACGAGCAGTACTTC.

The chain recombines TRBV7-3 with TRBJ2-1, with 8 bases matching TRBD1. CDR1 is SGHTA, CDR2 FQGTGA, per germline. Unmatched junction bases numbered 6, after V lost 4 bases and J lost 4 bases. The length of the CDR3 is 15 residues. The DNA of the CDR3 is TGTGCCAGCAGCTCCGACAGGGGTTCTTACAATGAGCAGTTCTTC. Protein product: CASSSDRGSYNEQFF.

This chain joins TRBV7-9 and TRBJ1-1; 10 nucleotides align to TRBD1. Germline V gene lookup returns CDR1 SEHNR and CDR2 FQNEAQ (reference sequence). V gave up 6 bases and J gave up 5 bases; unmatched junction bases: 6. The CDR3 has 14 residues. CDR3 in DNA: TGTGCCAGCAGAGAGACAGGGGGCGGTACTGAAGCTTTCTTT. The encoded protein is CASRETGGGTEAFF.

CDR3 sequence (DNA): TGTGCCAGCAGCACCAGGGGGACAGATACGCAGTATTTT. This sequence encodes CASSTRGTDTQYF. V and J are TRBV21-1 and TRBJ2-3; the table's D call of TRBD1 was not tested on the DNA. TRBV21-1 is marked as a pseudogene. The CDR3 extends over 13 amino acids.

This chain joins TRBV7-6 and TRBJ2-7, with 16 bases aligning to TRBD2. Trimming took 7 bases from V and 0 from J; bases not matched to a gene: 6. The CDR3 is 17 residues long. Germline assignment: CDR1 SGHVS and CDR2 FNYEAQ. In DNA, the CDR3 is TGTGCCAGCACCCCGGGACTAGCGGGAGGGCCCTCCTACGAGCAGTACTTC. As protein: CASTPGLAGGPSYEQYF.

The rearrangement joins TRBV7-2 to TRBJ1-2; tentatively, D is TRBD1 (5 bases). The CDR3 extends over 18 amino acids. Trimming left V 1 base short and J 0 bases short, with 18 bases between. Germline lookup yields CDR1 SGHTA and CDR2 FQGNSA. The DNA of the CDR3 is TGTGCCAGCAGCTTAGACCCGAGAGACAGTAAGCCTAACTATGGCTACACCTTC. It yields the protein CASSLDPRDSKPNYGYTF.

This sequence joins TRBV7-2 and TRBJ2-3; a weak D match, TRBD2 (5 bases). Trimming removed 1 base at V and 7 bases at J, with 12 bases between. The CDR3 is 14 residues long. The germline gives CDR1 SGHTA, CDR2 FQGNSA. The CDR3 DNA follows: TGTGCCAGCAGCTTAGAGGGCCTAGCCAATACGCAGTATTTT. Translation gives CASSLEGLANTQYF.

The genes are TRBV3-1 (or the pseudogene TRBV3-2) and TRBJ2-2; 7 nucleotides agree with TRBD1. Germline V gene sequence: CDR1 LGHDT, CDR2 YNNKEL (reference sequence). With V trimmed by 5 bases and J by 4 bases, 13 bases remained unmatched. This CDR3 is 17 amino acids long. The CDR3 DNA reads TGTGCCAGCAGCTCAGAAAACTTATCAGGGGGCACCGGGGAGCTGTTTTTT. This translates into CASSSENLSGGTGELFF.

The V call is TRBV6-2 or TRBV6-3, the J call TRBJ2-1; TRBD2 aligns across 7 bases. CDR3 length equals 17 residues. Germline lookup yields CDR1 MNHEY and CDR2 SVGEGT. Trimming cost V 2 bases and J 6 bases; bases outside gene matches: 13. CDR3 sequence reads: CASSYLRASGDLNEQFF. The CDR3 nucleotides read TGTGCCAGCAGTTACCTGCGGGCTAGCGGAGACCTCAATGAGCAGTTCTTC.

V gene TRBV16 combines with J gene TRBJ2-7; D may be TRBD1 (6 bases). Germline assignment: CDR1 KGHSY and CDR2 FQNENV. With 1 base removed from V and 5 bases from J, the gap between germline ends came to 12 bases. The CDR3 totals 14 residues. The CDR3 protein is CASSQLTGSNEQYF. CDR3 DNA: TGTGCCAGCAGCCAATTGACAGGCAGCAACGAGCAGTACTTC.

J is TRBJ1-1 and V is TRBV19; D perhaps matches TRBD1 (6 bases). V was clipped by 5 bases and J by 0 bases, with 13 bases between them. CDR3 length: 15 residues. CDR1 is LNHDA and CDR2 is SQIVND in the germline V gene (reference sequence). The CDR3, as DNA: TGTGCCAGTAGTTCCGACAGGTTTTTGAACACTGAAGCTTTCTTT. It encodes CASSSDRFLNTEAFF.

The chain carries TRBV28 and TRBJ2-5, with 12 bases lining up with TRBD2. V shed 5 bases and J 5 bases; nucleotides not matched to a gene: 9. The CDR3 has 16 residues. CDR1 MDHEN and CDR2 SYDVKM come from the germline V gene. The CDR3 DNA is TGTGCCAGCAGTCAACGGCTAGCGGGAGGGGCGGAGACCCAGTACTTC. This gives the protein CASSQRLAGGAETQYF.

The chain recombines TRBV7-9 with TRBJ1-1; 8 nucleotides align to TRBD1. Germline CDR1 and CDR2: SEHNR and FQNEAQ (reference sequence). The CDR3 loop spans 15 amino acids. Trimming took 1 base from V and 5 from J; bases not matched to a gene: 6. The CDR3 loop reads CASSLEAGGDTEAFF. CDR3 nucleotides: TGTGCCAGCAGCTTAGAGGCAGGGGGCGATACTGAAGCTTTCTTT.

The genes are TRBV29-1 and TRBJ2-2, with 8 bases matching TRBD1. The J segment lost 1 base and the V segment lost 6 bases, leaving 1 base of the junction unmatched. The length of the CDR3 is 13 residues. In germline, CDR1 is SQVTM, CDR2 ANQGSEA. The CDR3 spells CSVDRGNTGELFF. The CDR3 coding sequence is TGCAGCGTAGACAGGGGGAACACCGGGGAGCTGTTTTTT.